This T cell receptor (beta chain) derives from a study of blood T cell repertoires in COVID-19. Study summary: Sites in the United States, Italy and Spain provided acute and convalescent COVID-19 samples.

Individuals in the exposed group had encountered a COVID-19 case within 2 weeks preceding study entry. This table comes from immunoSEQ multiplex PCR, and its TCRdb copy is limited to in-frame clones, with some not included. The sample lists around 330,000 clones, approximately 81% occurring once. The specimen sequenced was PBMCs or T cells enriched from blood (not recorded which). The origin of this receptor is a woman in her 30s who had been exposed to COVID-19.

Here the CDR3 DNA reads TGTGCCAGCAGCTCGAGAGGGGGAAATCAGCCCCAGCATTTT. Encoded protein: CASSSRGGNQPQHF. The chain uses TRBV7-2 and TRBJ1-5, with D tentatively TRBD1 (6 bases). Germline CDR1 and CDR2: SGHTA and FQGNSA. The germline V and J ends were trimmed by 4 bases and 4 bases, with 11 bases remaining between them. This CDR3 has 14 amino acids.